This TCR beta chain was identified during a study of OX40 agonist ivuxolimab in advanced cancers. Study background: The patients received ivuxolimab by intravenous route every 2 weeks at 0.01 to 10 mg/kg.

Regarding this clone: Its target is unknown.

The V segment lost 0 bases and the J segment 0 bases; nucleotides outside the gene matches: 14. The CDR3 spans 20 residues. Germline loops: CDR1 SGHRS, CDR2 YFSETQ. Here immunoSEQ multiplex PCR was the method, and the copy in TCRdb shows in-frame clones only, minus some. The top ten clones hold 0.83% of a sample with 69,000 or so clones, 85% of them seen once. Whole-study results and caveats: Normalized T-cell clonal expansion was also low in some nonresponders. Clonal expansion was among the lowest in partial responders at 0.1-3.0 mg/kg, especially CD8+.

Sequencing used CD4+ or CD8+ T cells sorted from blood, obtained in a trial of the OX40 agonist ivuxolimab. This chain links TRBV5-1 with TRBJ2-3, with 9 bases lining up with TRBD2. The sequence came from an adult with an advanced solid tumor such as melanoma, head and neck, liver or kidney cancer. The DNA for the CDR3 is TGCGCCAGCAGCTTGGCCCGTGGATTAGCGGGGGAGCTAAGCACAGATACGCAGTATTTT. It is translated as CASSLARGLAGELSTDTQYF.